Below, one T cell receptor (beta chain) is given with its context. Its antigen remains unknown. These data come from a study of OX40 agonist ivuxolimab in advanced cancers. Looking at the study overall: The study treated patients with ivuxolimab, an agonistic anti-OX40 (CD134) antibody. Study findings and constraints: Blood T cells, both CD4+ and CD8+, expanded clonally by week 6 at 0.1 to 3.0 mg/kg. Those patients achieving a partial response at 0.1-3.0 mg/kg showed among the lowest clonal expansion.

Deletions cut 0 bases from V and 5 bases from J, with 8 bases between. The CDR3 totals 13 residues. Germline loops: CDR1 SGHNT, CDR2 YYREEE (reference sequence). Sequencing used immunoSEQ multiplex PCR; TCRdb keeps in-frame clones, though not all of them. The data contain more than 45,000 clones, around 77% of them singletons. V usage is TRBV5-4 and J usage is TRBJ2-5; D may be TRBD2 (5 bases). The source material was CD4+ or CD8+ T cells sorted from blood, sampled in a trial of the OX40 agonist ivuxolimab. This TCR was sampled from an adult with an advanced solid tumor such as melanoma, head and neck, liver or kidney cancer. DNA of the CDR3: TGTGCCAGCAGCTTGGAACTAGGGGAGACCCAGTACTTC. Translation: CASSLELGETQYF.